A selection of T cell receptor beta chains follows, all from one sample in a study of CD8 T cells in ankylosing spondylitis. TCRdb re-called the 5' RACE reads through MiXCR, storing one row per CDR3 protein. The sample shows about 140,000 distinct CDR3 sequences, about a third of them seen only once. Sequencing was performed on synovial fluid, either unsorted or a sorted T cell fraction (not recorded which). All receptors come from a male donor with ankylosing spondylitis. Each CDR3 is given with its conserved first and last residue. The D gene is left open where the match is weak. Size values are once, few and many counts, or a class for expanded clones, and some rows have none.

j_call | d_call | clone_size | v_call | cdr3_nt | cdr3_aa
TRBJ2-2 | - | many | TRBV24-1 | TGTGCCACCAGTGATCCGGGGCGAGCCGGGGAGCTGTTTTTT | CATSDPGRAGELFF
TRBJ1-2 | - | few | TRBV4-1 | TGCGCCAGCAGCCAACCCCGGGGGGGGAGATACCAGGACTATGGCTACACCTTC | CASSQPRGGRYQDYGYTF
TRBJ2-6 | - | few | TRBV3-1 | TGTGCCAGCAGCCAAGTAAGTTTATCTGGGGCCAACGTCCTGACTTTC | CASSQVSLSGANVLTF
TRBJ1-1 | - | - | TRBV29-1 | TGCAGCGTTGGGCCCCACATGAACACTGAAGCTTTCTTT | CSVGPHMNTEAFF
TRBJ1-5 | - | - | TRBV27 | TGTGCCAGCCGACTAGGAGGGAGTGAAAATCAGCCCCAGCATTTT | CASRLGGSENQPQHF
TRBJ2-5 | TRBD1 | - | TRBV2 | TGTGCCAGCAGTGACGAGACAGGGGGGGTTTTAGAGACCCAGTACTTC | CASSDETGGVLETQYF
TRBJ1-1 | - | many | TRBV7-3 | TGTGCCAGCAGCTTAAATGGGAACACTGAAGCTTTCTTT | CASSLNGNTEAFF
TRBJ2-2 | - | many | TRBV5-1 | TGCGCCAGCAGTCCCTCCACCGGGGAGCTGTTTTTT | CASSPSTGELFF
TRBJ2-7 | - | - | TRBV6-1 | TGTGCCAGCAGTGACACGGGACATTCCTCCTACGAGCAGTACTTC | CASSDTGHSSYEQYF
TRBJ2-7 | - | few | TRBV29-1 | TGCAGCGTCGTGGACATCTACGAGCAGTACTTC | CSVVDIYEQYF
TRBJ2-3 | - | - | TRBV15 | TGTGCCACCAGCGCTGGTACTAGACCTAGCACAGATACGCAGTATTTT | CATSAGTRPSTDTQYF
TRBJ1-1 | - | - | TRBV7-2 | TGTGCCAGCAGCTCTTATACTAAGACCACTGAAGCTTTCTTT | CASSSYTKTTEAFF
TRBJ2-1 | TRBD2 | many | TRBV5-1 | TGCGCCAGCAGCCCCGGTCTTATGGGCGGGGGAACCTACAATGAGCAGTTCTTC | CASSPGLMGGGTYNEQFF
TRBJ2-7 | TRBD2 | many | TRBV4-1 | TGCGCCAGCAGCCAAGGACTAGCGCTATCCTACGAGCAGTACTTC | CASSQGLALSYEQYF
TRBJ1-4 | - | - | TRBV12-3/TRBV12-4 | TGTGCCAGCAGCCCCCAAGGACCTACTAATGAAAAACTGTTTTTT | CASSPQGPTNEKLFF
TRBJ2-5 | TRBD1 | few | TRBV10-2 | TGCGCCAGCAGACGGGACAGAAAAGAGACCCAGTACTTC | CASRRDRKETQYF
TRBJ2-5 | - | - | TRBV11-2 | TGTGCCAGCAGCTTAGGGAGGGGGAGAGAAGAGACCCAGTACTTC | CASSLGRGREETQYF
TRBJ2-5 | - | few | TRBV12-3/TRBV12-4 | TGTGCCAGCAGTCCTTCGGGACCGTGGGAGACCCAGTACTTC | CASSPSGPWETQYF
TRBJ2-7 | - | few | TRBV27 | TGTGCCAGCAGTTCCTTAGAGACTACGAGAGGCGAGCAGTACTTC | CASSSLETTRGEQYF
TRBJ2-1 | - | many | TRBV7-9 | TGTGCCAGCAGCTTAGCGCTACGGGGGCGCGAGGATGAGCAGTTCTTC | CASSLALRGREDEQFF
TRBJ2-5 | - | - | TRBV20-1 | TGCAGTGCTAGACCCCGGTCCGGGTACCAAGAGACCCAGTACTTC | CSARPRSGYQETQYF
TRBJ1-1 | - | - | TRBV6-1 | TGTGCCAGCAGTGAGGAGAGGGGAAGGACTGAAGCTTTCTTT | CASSEERGRTEAFF
TRBJ1-3 | - | - | TRBV7-2 | TGTGCCAGCAGCTTAGATACGGGGGCGCGGAACACCATATATTTT | CASSLDTGARNTIYF
TRBJ2-1 | - | few | TRBV18 | TGTGCCAGCTCACCCGAGCGTCTGTCCTACAATGAGCAGTTCTTC | CASSPERLSYNEQFF
TRBJ2-1 | TRBD1 | many | TRBV10-3 | TGTGCCATCAGTGTAGGGACAGGGGATGAGCAGTTCTTC | CAISVGTGDEQFF
TRBJ1-1 | - | - | TRBV6-2/TRBV6-3 | TGTGCCAGCAGTCCCCGGGGGCGGGGGGCTGAAGCTTTCTTT | CASSPRGRGAEAFF
TRBJ2-1 | TRBD2 | many | TRBV4-2 | TGTGCCAGCAGCCAAGGTCTAGCGGGGAGGAGCTCCTACAATGAGCAGTTCTTC | CASSQGLAGRSSYNEQFF
TRBJ1-2 | - | few | TRBV6-5 | TGTGCCAGCAGTTACTCTCTGCGGGGCGGCTACACCTTC | CASSYSLRGGYTF
TRBJ1-4 | - | - | TRBV5-1 | TGCGCCAGCAGCTTTGCCGGGAGCTCTTATGAAAAACTGTTTTTT | CASSFAGSSYEKLFF
TRBJ2-6 | - | few | TRBV3-1 | TGTGCCAGCAGCCAGGCCGCCTTCGCTGGGGCCAACGTCCTGACTTTC | CASSQAAFAGANVLTF
TRBJ1-6 | - | few | TRBV5-1 | TGCGCCAGCAGCTCGAATCAGGGGAATTCACCCCTCCACTTT | CASSSNQGNSPLHF